Each of the 26 T cell receptor beta chains below was sequenced from the same sample in a study of beta chain features in type 1 diabetes. Every isolated RNA sample was fully reverse transcribed, so sequencing captured expressed TCRB transcripts. Here immunoSEQ multiplex PCR was the method, and the copy in TCRdb shows in-frame clones only, minus some. Altogether 350,000 to 450,000 clones are present, approximately 16% being singletons, with the ten largest covering approximately 0.02%. Sequencing was performed on naive CD4+ T cells from blood. The receptors shown here come from a woman under 30 in good health.

This rearrangement joins TRBV28 to TRBJ2-5, with 7 bases lining up with TRBD1. After removal of 2 bases from V and 0 bases from J, the junction contained 3 bases not matched to a gene. The CDR3 sequence is 15 residues long. The germline V gene encodes CDR1 MDHEN and CDR2 SYDVKM. The DNA for the CDR3 is TGTGCCAGCAGTTTAAGGGGGACAGACCAAGAGACCCAGTACTTC. Amino acid sequence: CASSLRGTDQETQYF. The variable domain in full, with the rest retrieved from reference TRBV28 and TRBJ2-5, is DVKVTQSSRYLVKRTGEKVFLECVQDMDHENMFWYRQDPGLGLRLIYFSYDVKMKEKGDIPEGYSVSREKKERFSLILESASTNQTSMYLCASSLRGTDQETQYFGPGTRLLVL.

The chain has TRBV30 and TRBJ2-7; TRBD2 matches at 9 bases. The V gene end was trimmed by 0 bases and the J gene end by 4 bases; junction bases not matched to a gene: 4. The CDR3 extends over 14 amino acids. CDR1 is GTSNPN, CDR2 SVGIG, per germline (reference sequence). The DNA for the CDR3 is TGTGCCTGGAGTGTAGCGGGAGGATTGTACGAGCAGTACTTC. Protein: CAWSVAGGLYEQYF.

This clone was detected a few times. This chain connects TRBV2 to TRBJ2-1; possibly TRBD1 for D (5 bases). The CDR3 sequence is 14 residues long. The V and J ends lost 0 bases and 3 bases respectively, with 6 bases between them. Per germline, CDR1 SNHLY and CDR2 FYNNEI. CDR3 in amino acids: CASSEAGDYNEQFF. CDR3 DNA: TGTGCCAGCAGTGAAGCAGGGGACTACAATGAGCAGTTCTTC. Drawing the rest from reference TRBV2 and TRBJ2-1, the complete variable domain is EPEVTQTPSHQVTQMGQEVILRCVPISNHLYFYWYRQILGQKVEFLVSFYNNEISEKSEIFDDQFSVERPDGSNFTLKIRSTKLEDSAMYFCASSEAGDYNEQFFGPGTRLTVL.

V and J are TRBV14 and TRBJ1-1, with D possibly being TRBD1 (5 bases). CDR1 is SGHDN and CDR2 is FVKESK in the germline V gene. Trimming removed 3 bases from V and 4 bases from J, with 12 bases in between. The CDR3 consists of 14 residues. The CDR3 reads CASSQVGGFTEAFF. CDR3 DNA sequence: TGTGCCAGCAGCCAGGTGGGGGGGTTCACTGAAGCTTTCTTT. Looking up the rest from reference TRBV14 and TRBJ1-1 gives the full variable domain: EAGVTQFPSHSVIEKGQTVTLRCDPISGHDNLYWYRRVMGKEIKFLLHFVKESKQDESGMPNNRFLAERTGGTYSTLKVQPAELEDSGVYFCASSQVGGFTEAFFGQGTRLTVV.

As DNA, the CDR3 is TGTGCCTGGACCCCTGGGGGACTAGCGGGATTAAGCGGGGAGCTGTTTTTT. Its translation: CAWTPGGLAGLSGELFF. This chain uses TRBV30 with TRBJ2-2, with 13 bases identical to TRBD2. Per germline, CDR1 GTSNPN and CDR2 SVGIG (reference sequence). Trimming cost V 4 bases and J 7 bases; bases outside gene matches: 12. This CDR3 contains 17 residues.

In its sample, this clone was seen once. This rearrangement joins TRBV28 to TRBJ2-3, with a tentative D call TRBD2 (7 bases). V lost 7 bases, J lost 4 bases, and 15 bases lay in between. The CDR3 extends over 14 amino acids. Germline CDR1 is MDHEN and CDR2 is SYDVKM. The DNA for the CDR3 is TGTGCCAGCACATTGGGGGGGCGATCAGATACGCAGTATTTT. It translates to CASTLGGRSDTQYF.

A few counts support this clone. The chain uses TRBV5-1 and TRBJ2-1; D might be TRBD1 (5 bases). V lost 0 bases to trimming and J lost 8 bases, with 12 bases between them. This CDR3 spans 14 amino acids. CDR1 is SGHRS, CDR2 YFSETQ, per germline. This chain's CDR3 is CASSLERRVYEQFF. CDR3 sequence (DNA): TGCGCCAGCAGCTTGGAGCGCAGGGTCTATGAGCAGTTCTTC.

This clone occurred a few times. The J gene is TRBJ1-4, the V gene TRBV30, with no clear D. Germline V gives CDR1 GTSNPN, CDR2 SVGIG (reference sequence). The CDR3 totals 12 residues. V lost 0 bases to trimming and J lost 8 bases, with 7 bases between them. CDR3 in amino acids: CAWSVTREKLFF. The CDR3 nucleotides are TGTGCCTGGAGTGTAACGCGGGAAAAACTGTTTTTT.

J is TRBJ2-1 and V is TRBV15; TRBD1 matches 10 bases. CDR3 length: 15 amino acids. Losses at the gene ends were 4 bases for V and 3 bases for J; bases not matched to a gene: 3. Per germline, CDR1 LNHNV and CDR2 YYDKDF (reference sequence). CDR3 residues: CATSTGTGVYNEQFF. For the CDR3, the DNA is TGTGCCACCAGCACCGGGACAGGGGTCTACAATGAGCAGTTCTTC.

The V call is TRBV25-1, the J call TRBJ1-1, with 10 positions matching TRBD1. The trim removed 4 bases at V and 8 bases at J, leaving 1 base unmatched. Germline assignment: CDR1 MGHDK and CDR2 SYGVNS. The length of the CDR3 is 12 residues. The CDR3, as DNA: TGTGCCAGCAGTGGGGGACAGGGGGAAGCTTTCTTT. Residues: CASSGGQGEAFF. Full variable domain (rest looked up from reference TRBV25-1 and TRBJ1-1): EADIYQTPRYLVIGTGKKITLECSQTMGHDKMYWYQQDPGMELHLIHYSYGVNSTEKGDLSSESTVSRIRTEHFPLTLESARPSHTSQYLCASSGGQGEAFFGQGTRLTVV.

The chain recombines TRBV15 with TRBJ2-7, with 9 bases identical to TRBD1. CDR3 length: 15 amino acids. J was trimmed by 4 bases and V by 6 bases; bases with no gene match: 10. Germline V gives CDR1 LNHNV, CDR2 YYDKDF (reference sequence). The CDR3 region has the DNA TGTGCCACCAGTACCACAGGGGGCGGCAGGTACGAGCAGTACTTC. This translates into CATSTTGGGRYEQYF.

This clone was picked up a small number of times. The rearrangement joins TRBV7-2 to TRBJ1-2, with 8 bases lining up with TRBD1. The CDR3 sequence is 13 residues long. In germline, CDR1 is SGHTA, CDR2 FQGNSA. V shed 6 bases and J 6 bases; nucleotides not matched to a gene: 6. The CDR3 nucleotides read TGTGCCAGCAGTTCCAGGACAGGGAATGGCTACACCTTC. Encoded protein: CASSSRTGNGYTF.

The rearrangement joins TRBV9 to TRBJ2-5; 7 bases fit TRBD1. The CDR3 has 17 residues. J was trimmed by 2 bases and V by 4 bases; bases with no gene match: 14. Germline V CDR1 and CDR2: SGDLS, YYNGEE. The CDR3 region has the DNA TGTGCCAGCAGCTTTCGTCTCGACAGGGTTGGTCAAGAGACCCAGTACTTC. Protein product: CASSFRLDRVGQETQYF.

The V call is TRBV25-1, the J call TRBJ1-5; a possible D gene is TRBD1 (5 bases). The CDR3 contains 16 residues. Germline CDR1 MGHDK, CDR2 SYGVNS. Trimming removed 8 bases at V and 0 bases at J, with 17 bases between. The CDR3 sequence is CASQANLGGSNQPQHF. Written as DNA, the CDR3 is TGTGCCAGCCAGGCGAACCTCGGGGGTAGCAATCAGCCCCAGCATTTT.

This clone came up a few times. The rearrangement uses TRBV29-1 and TRBJ2-7, with D unresolved. In germline, CDR1 is SQVTM, CDR2 ANQGSEA. Trimming took off 8 bases at V and 1 base at J, with 18 bases between the two ends. This CDR3 is 14 amino acids long. The CDR3 bases are TGCAGCACGTCTACTGGTCCTGGTTCCTACGAGCAGTACTTC. Its protein product is CSTSTGPGSYEQYF.

Turning to this clone: The sample has other DNA sequences that encode this CDR3 too. J is TRBJ2-5 and V is TRBV7-3; 12 bases are a match to TRBD2. CDR3 length: 14 amino acids. In germline, CDR1 is SGHTA, CDR2 FQGTGA. Trimming took 4 bases from V and 4 from J; bases not matched to a gene: 1. The CDR3 spells CASSSGLAGETQYF. CDR3 bases: TGTGCCAGCAGCTCGGGACTAGCGGGAGAGACCCAGTACTTC.

The chain uses TRBV5-1 and TRBJ2-1; D gene ambiguous. Between the trimmed V and J ends, which lost 4 bases and 12 bases, there was a span of 17 bases. The CDR3 sequence is 13 residues long. The germline gives CDR1 SGHRS, CDR2 YFSETQ. CDR3 in amino acids: CASSPDGPSGQFF. The CDR3 nucleotides are TGCGCCAGCAGCCCCGACGGCCCCTCGGGGCAGTTCTTC.

In regard to this clone: The same CDR3 is also encoded by other DNA sequences in this sample. This sequence joins TRBV19 and TRBJ2-1; 8 bases fit TRBD2. V shed 3 bases, J shed 0 bases, and the junction held 4 bases outside the gene matches. Germline CDR1 reads LNHDA; CDR2 reads SQIVND (reference sequence). The CDR3 extends over 16 amino acids. The CDR3 protein is CASSISSGSSYNEQFF. Written as DNA, the CDR3 is TGTGCCAGTAGTATCTCCAGCGGGAGCTCCTACAATGAGCAGTTCTTC.

This clone appeared a few times. The rearrangement links TRBV28 to TRBJ2-2; D ambiguous. The CDR3 is 13 amino acids. Trimming pared 6 bases from V and 0 bases from J, leaving 5 bases between. From germline, CDR1 is MDHEN and CDR2 SYDVKM. Here the CDR3 reads CASRAANTGELFF. CDR3 in DNA: TGTGCCAGCAGGGCCGCGAACACCGGGGAGCTGTTTTTT.

This rearrangement joins TRBV27 to TRBJ2-3; possibly TRBD2 for D (7 bases). CDR1 and CDR2 (germline): MNHEY, SMNVEV (reference sequence). Trimming left V 7 bases short and J 3 bases short, with 14 bases between. The CDR3 length is 14 residues. CDR3 residues: CASKRGGGTDTQYF. The CDR3 region has the DNA TGTGCCAGCAAAAGGGGAGGGGGAACAGATACGCAGTATTTT.

The chain is built from TRBV4-2 and TRBJ2-1, with D possibly matching TRBD2 (6 bases). Germline CDR1 reads LGHNA; CDR2 reads YNFKEQ. Trimming removed 4 bases from V and 7 bases from J, with 14 bases in between. The CDR3 loop spans 14 amino acids. CDR3 in amino acids: CASSRGTGGNEQFF. Written as DNA, the CDR3 is TGTGCCAGCAGCCGCGGGACTGGGGGAAATGAGCAGTTCTTC.

The rearrangement links TRBV9 to TRBJ1-1; D might be TRBD1 (5 bases). Deletions cut 4 bases from V and 1 base from J, with 14 bases between. The CDR3 extends over 15 amino acids. The V gene's germline CDR1 is SGDLS and CDR2 YYNGEE. The CDR3 nucleotides read TGTGCCAGCAGCCCTCTCCGACAGACGAACACTGAAGCTTTCTTT. This sequence encodes CASSPLRQTNTEAFF.

This clone has more than one count but fewer than ten. The chain has TRBV9 and TRBJ2-4; 9 bases are a match to TRBD1. This CDR3 comprises 14 residues. Germline V gene sequence: CDR1 SGDLS, CDR2 YYNGEE. J was trimmed by 12 bases and V by 2 bases; bases with no gene match: 9. The CDR3, as DNA: TGTGCCAGCAGCGTGGAGGGACAGGGTCATAATCAGTACTTC. Protein product: CASSVEGQGHNQYF.

This clone showed up just once. In the same sample, other DNA sequences code for this CDR3. CDR3 DNA sequence: TGCAGTGCTAGAGGTGGGGCCGAAGCTTTCTTT. The encoded protein is CSARGGAEAFF. The rearrangement uses TRBV20-1 and TRBJ1-1; perhaps TRBD1 as D (5 bases). The germline CDR1 and CDR2 sequences are DFQATT and SNEGSKA (reference sequence). CDR3 size: 11 residues. Deletions cut 1 base from V and 8 bases from J, with 8 bases between.

V is TRBV4-3 and J is TRBJ1-1; 7 bases fit TRBD1. Germline CDR1 reads LGHNA; CDR2 reads YSLEER. With 0 bases clipped from V and 1 base from J, the junction kept 2 bases outside the gene matches. The CDR3 length is 15 residues. CDR3 sequence: CASSQETGPNTEAFF. In DNA, the CDR3 is TGCGCCAGCAGCCAAGAGACAGGGCCGAACACTGAAGCTTTCTTT.

The sample holds a few counts of this clone. This rearrangement joins TRBV6-5 to TRBJ2-1; possibly TRBD1 for D (5 bases). CDR3 size: 15 residues. CDR1 is MNHEY, CDR2 SVGAGI, per germline. V was pared by 8 bases and J by 9 bases, with 23 bases between. CDR3: CASGNKGPGRVEQFF. DNA of the CDR3: TGTGCCAGCGGGAACAAGGGCCCGGGCAGGGTTGAGCAGTTCTTC.